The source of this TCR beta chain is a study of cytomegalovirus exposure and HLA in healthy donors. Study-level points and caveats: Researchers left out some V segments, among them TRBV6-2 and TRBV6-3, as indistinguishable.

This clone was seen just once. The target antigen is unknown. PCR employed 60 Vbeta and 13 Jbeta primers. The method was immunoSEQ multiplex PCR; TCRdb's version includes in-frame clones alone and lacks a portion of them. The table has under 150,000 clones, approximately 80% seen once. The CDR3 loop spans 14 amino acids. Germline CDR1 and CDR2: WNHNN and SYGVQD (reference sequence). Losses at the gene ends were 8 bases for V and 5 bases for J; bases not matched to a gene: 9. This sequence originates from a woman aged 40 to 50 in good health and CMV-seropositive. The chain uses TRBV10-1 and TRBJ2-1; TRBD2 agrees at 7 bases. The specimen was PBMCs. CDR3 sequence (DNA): TGCGCCAGCTCTACTACGGCGGGGGACAATGAGCAGTTCTTC. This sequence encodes CASSTTAGDNEQFF.